These 12 T cell receptor beta chains were all obtained from the same sample, sequenced in a study of shared clonotypes between healthy human individuals. Selected positively for CCR7 and CD45RO-negative, naive CD8 cells excluded terminally differentiated effector memory CD45RA+ cells. Assay: immunoSEQ multiplex PCR; the TCRdb copy retains only in-frame clones and omits some. The profile covers some 2.1 million clones, with just under 95% appearing a single time and more than 1.5% taken by the ten largest. The sequencing sample was made of naive CD8+ T cells from PBMCs. These receptors came from a man aged 18 to 35 in good health. Some clones in this sample may be carry-over from other donors' samples.

This clone was observed a single time. The chain couples TRBV11-2 to TRBJ2-7; D is unresolved. The germline V gene has CDR1 SGHAT and CDR2 FQNNGV. Deletions cut 4 bases from V and 6 bases from J, with 7 bases between. The CDR3 contains 11 residues. The CDR3, as DNA: TGTGCCAGCAGCTGGAACATCGAGCAGTACTTC. Translating it yields CASSWNIEQYF.

The J gene is TRBJ2-5, the V gene TRBV25-1; no definite D call. The CDR3 is 11 amino acids. V dropped 5 bases and J dropped 4 bases, with 5 bases sitting between them. Germline values: CDR1 MGHDK, CDR2 SYGVNS. CDR3: CASSWRETQYF. The DNA of the CDR3 is TGTGCCAGCAGTTGGCGAGAGACCCAGTACTTC.

The V gene is TRBV10-3, the J gene TRBJ1-2; 7 nucleotides agree with TRBD1. Germline V CDR1 and CDR2: ENHRY, SYGVKD. The CDR3 has 15 residues. The ends lost 2 bases at V and 1 base at J; junction bases unmatched: 4. In nucleotides, the CDR3 is TGTGCCATCAGTGAGCCGGGACAGTTTAACTATGGCTACACCTTC. Protein product: CAISEPGQFNYGYTF.

V and J are TRBV15 and TRBJ2-5; D is uncertain. Trimming cost V 0 bases and J 2 bases, with 10 bases left between them. The germline gives CDR1 LNHNV, CDR2 YYDKDF (reference sequence). This CDR3 spans 15 amino acids. The CDR3 loop reads CATSRDAAAQETQYF. The CDR3 region has the DNA TGTGCCACCAGCAGAGATGCGGCAGCGCAAGAGACCCAGTACTTC.

The chain has TRBV19 and TRBJ1-5; D perhaps matches TRBD1 (6 bases). This CDR3 has 15 amino acids. The germline V gene has CDR1 LNHDA and CDR2 SQIVND (reference sequence). V lost 7 bases and J 3 bases, leaving 16 bases between the germline ends. The CDR3 DNA is TGTGCCAGTACATCCAGGGGATTAAACAATCAGCCCCAGCATTTT. Translating it yields CASTSRGLNNQPQHF.

This clone showed up just once. CDR3 residues: CASSPVVRGYEQFF. CDR3 nucleotide sequence: TGTGCCAGTAGCCCTGTGGTCAGGGGCTATGAGCAGTTCTTC. The V and J genes are TRBV19 and TRBJ2-1; the D gene is possibly TRBD1 (6 bases). The CDR3 sequence is 14 residues long. CDR1 LNHDA and CDR2 SQIVND come from the germline V gene (reference sequence). V dropped 6 bases and J dropped 8 bases, with 17 bases sitting between them.

About this clone: The same CDR3 can be traced to other DNA sequences in this sample. This chain connects TRBV4-1 to TRBJ2-7; TRBD1 might be the D (8 bases). The CDR3 length is 14 residues. V gave up 1 base and J gave up 6 bases, with 13 bases separating them. CDR1 and CDR2 (germline): MGHRA, YSYEKL. The CDR3 loop is CASSQVTGGGEQYF. The CDR3 bases are TGCGCCAGCAGCCAAGTAACAGGGGGGGGCGAGCAGTACTTC.

The chain combines TRBV30 with TRBJ2-7; the match to TRBD1 covers 7 bases. Germline-derived CDR1 and CDR2 are GTSNPN and SVGIG (reference sequence). This CDR3 is 14 amino acids long. Trimming removed 4 bases from V and 5 bases from J; junction bases left unmatched: 11. The CDR3 spells CAWNRNRGWDEQYF. DNA of the CDR3: TGTGCCTGGAACCGGAACAGGGGATGGGACGAGCAGTACTTC.

V gene TRBV28 combines with J gene TRBJ1-2; possible D gene TRBD1, 6 bases. Per the germline V gene, CDR1 is MDHEN and CDR2 is SYDVKM. Trimming stripped 7 bases from V and 4 bases from J, with 16 bases between. There are 14 residues in the CDR3. The CDR3 loop is CASMLQGVRYGYTF. Here the CDR3 DNA reads TGTGCCAGCATGCTACAGGGCGTTCGCTATGGCTACACCTTC.

The chain combines TRBV5-4 with TRBJ2-5; 7 positions agree with TRBD1. The ends lost 3 bases at V and 4 bases at J; junction bases unmatched: 9. Germline CDR1 SGHNT, CDR2 YYREEE (reference sequence). The CDR3 extends over 15 amino acids. The DNA for the CDR3 is TGTGCCAGCAGCTGGGCAGACAGGGCAGGAGAGACCCAGTACTTC. Its protein product is CASSWADRAGETQYF.

Concerning this clone itself: Other nucleotide sequences in the sample specify the same CDR3. The rearrangement uses TRBV5-6 and TRBJ2-2; no definite D call. CDR1 and CDR2 (germline): SGHDT, YYEEEE. The CDR3 consists of 13 residues. Trimming left V 0 bases short and J 0 bases short, with 0 bases between. The CDR3 nucleotides read TGTGCCAGCAGCTTGGCGAACACCGGGGAGCTGTTTTTT. It specifies CASSLANTGELFF.

The V gene is TRBV19, the J gene TRBJ2-7, with a weak D call TRBD1 (6 bases). Trimming took off 3 bases at V and 2 bases at J, with 14 bases between the two ends. Germline V gene lookup returns CDR1 LNHDA and CDR2 SQIVND (reference sequence). There are 15 residues in the CDR3. The CDR3 spells CASSIRDIPTYEQYF. CDR3 bases: TGTGCCAGTAGTATCCGGGACATTCCAACCTACGAGCAGTACTTC.